Each of the 21 T cell receptor beta chains below was sequenced from the same sample in a study of T-cell reconstitution after alpha-beta-depleted transplantation in children. The library targeted TCRbeta and was prepared with unique molecular identifiers. One entry per CDR3 protein, called by TCRdb with MiXCR from the PCR reads. The repertoire includes more than 400,000 distinct CDR3 sequences, roughly an eighth of them detected once, and 14% sits in the top ten. Sequenced here: PBMCs, mostly from graft donor cells, sampled 180 days after TCRalphabeta/CD19-depleted stem cell transplant. The receptors stem from a female patient aged 2-9 years who had a stem cell transplant for aplastic anemia, so the T cells may come from the graft donor.

V usage is TRBV12-3 or TRBV12-4 and J usage is TRBJ2-5; weak D call: TRBD2 (5 bases). The CDR3 has 16 amino acids. Deletions cut 4 bases from V and 7 bases from J, with 22 bases between. Here the CDR3 DNA reads TGTGCCAGCAGTTACGTGAGCGGTGTGACCCTGGGGACCCAGTACTTC. Its protein is CASSYVSGVTLGTQYF.

The sample holds a few counts of this clonotype. The J gene is TRBJ1-3, the V gene TRBV5-1; D remains ambiguous. Germline CDR1 reads SGHRS; CDR2 reads YFSETQ. The CDR3 has 15 residues. V was pared by 0 bases and J by 0 bases, with 7 bases between. This CDR3 is CASSLAAVSGNTIYF. In DNA form, the CDR3 reads TGCGCCAGCAGCTTGGCCGCAGTCTCTGGAAACACCATATATTTT.

This chain joins TRBV18 and TRBJ1-1; D ambiguous. The length of the CDR3 is 13 residues. Looked up from germline, CDR1 is KGHSH and CDR2 is LQKENI. Trimming took off 1 base at V and 3 bases at J, with 6 bases between the two ends. CDR3 in DNA: TGTGCCAGCTCACCACAGGAGTACACTGAAGCTTTCTTT. Amino acid sequence: CASSPQEYTEAFF.

This clonotype was seen a few times. J is TRBJ2-2 and V is TRBV27, with 11 bases lining up with TRBD2. V lost 3 bases to trimming and J lost 3 bases; unmatched junction nucleotides: 9. The CDR3 has 18 amino acids. The V gene's germline CDR1 is MNHEY and CDR2 SMNVEV (reference sequence). The CDR3 here is CASSFRLAGYLDTGELFF. CDR3 sequence (DNA): TGTGCCAGCAGTTTTCGACTAGCGGGATATCTTGACACCGGGGAGCTGTTTTTT.

This clonotype was seen only a few times. The rearrangement joins TRBV7-2 to TRBJ2-1; D is possibly TRBD1 (5 bases). The CDR3 runs to 16 residues. Germline assignment: CDR1 SGHTA and CDR2 FQGNSA. V shed 2 bases and J shed 6 bases, with 17 bases lying between them. The CDR3 loop is CASSLQGGRSGNEQFF. The DNA of the CDR3 is TGTGCCAGCAGCTTACAGGGTGGCCGCAGTGGCAATGAGCAGTTCTTC.

The J gene is TRBJ2-6, the V gene TRBV4-3; either TRBD1 or TRBD2 may supply D (6 bases each). V was trimmed by 0 bases and J by 2 bases, leaving 14 bases between them. CDR3 size: 18 residues. Germline CDR1 reads LGHNA; CDR2 reads YSLEER. Here the CDR3 reads CASSQEARGLPGANVLTF. The DNA for the CDR3 is TGCGCCAGCAGCCAAGAAGCCCGGGGGCTACCTGGGGCCAACGTCCTGACTTTC.

The chain employs TRBV7-9 and TRBJ2-5; 7 bases fit TRBD2. This CDR3 has 16 residues. From germline, CDR1 is SEHNR and CDR2 FQNEAQ (reference sequence). V trimming: 4 bases; J trimming: 2 bases; junction bases outside the gene matches: 10. CDR3 nucleotides: TGTGCCAGCAGCTCGAGCCCTAGCGGACGACAAGAGACCCAGTACTTC. Translated: CASSSSPSGRQETQYF.

There are many counts of this clonotype. The genes are TRBV6-1 and TRBJ1-3; 11 bases line up with TRBD1. Germline trimming cut 4 bases from V and 2 bases from J; bases unmatched to any gene: 1. Per the germline V gene, CDR1 is MNHNS and CDR2 is SASEGT. CDR3 length equals 15 residues. The CDR3 region is CASSAGQGAGNTIYF. CDR3 DNA sequence: TGTGCCAGCAGTGCGGGACAGGGGGCTGGAAACACCATATATTTT.

The J gene is TRBJ2-3, the V gene TRBV5-5; 11 bases agree with TRBD2. In germline, CDR1 is SGHKS, CDR2 YYEKEE (reference sequence). Losses at the gene ends were 3 bases for V and 3 bases for J; bases not matched to a gene: 9. CDR3 length equals 17 residues. CDR3 residues: CASSWKLAGVGTDTQYF. The CDR3 DNA reads TGTGCCAGCAGCTGGAAACTAGCGGGAGTCGGGACAGATACGCAGTATTTT. The full variable domain, completed using reference TRBV5-5 and TRBJ2-3, is DAGVTQSPTHLIKTRGQQVTLRCSPISGHKSVSWYQQVLGQGPQFIFQYYEKEERGRGNFPDRFSARQFPNYSSELNVNALLLGDSALYLCASSWKLAGVGTDTQYFGPGTRLTVL.

This clonotype was counted only a few times. The chain couples TRBV10-3 to TRBJ1-1; D ambiguous. CDR3 length: 15 residues. The germline V gene encodes CDR1 ENHRY and CDR2 SYGVKD. V dropped 4 bases and J dropped 3 bases, with 15 bases sitting between them. As DNA, the CDR3 is TGTGCCATCAGTGGGTCTCCGGGGAGGGACACTGAAGCTTTCTTT. This sequence encodes CAISGSPGRDTEAFF.

This clonotype has only a few counts. J is TRBJ1-2 and V is TRBV20-1, with 8 bases aligning to TRBD1. This CDR3 comprises 13 residues. The V gene end was trimmed by 3 bases and the J gene end by 4 bases; junction bases not matched to a gene: 4. Looked up from germline, CDR1 is DFQATT and CDR2 is SNEGSKA (reference sequence). CDR3 loop: CSASRTGSYGYTF. In DNA form, the CDR3 reads TGCAGTGCTAGTCGGACAGGGAGCTATGGCTACACCTTC.

This clonotype was detected a few times. The J gene is TRBJ2-1, the V gene TRBV12-3 or TRBV12-4; weak D call: TRBD1 (6 bases). V lost 7 bases and J lost 7, with 17 bases in between. The CDR3 consists of 14 residues. The CDR3 reads CASNSRGGRNEQFF. The CDR3 bases are TGTGCCAGCAATTCGAGAGGGGGACGGAATGAGCAGTTCTTC.

The chain recombines TRBV5-8 with TRBJ2-5, with D possibly being TRBD1 or TRBD2 (7 bases each). The CDR3 contains 16 residues. Per germline, CDR1 SGHTS and CDR2 YDEGEE. The V gene lost 0 bases and the J gene lost 1 base, with 13 bases spanning the gap. CDR3 nucleotides: TGTGCCAGCAGCTTGGCGGGGAGGGGGCCCCAAGAGACCCAGTACTTC. Its protein product is CASSLAGRGPQETQYF.

This clonotype was observed many times. This sequence joins TRBV20-1 and TRBJ2-4; D is uncertain. V shed 4 bases and J shed 6 bases, with 10 bases lying between them. CDR3 length equals 12 residues. Germline loops: CDR1 DFQATT, CDR2 SNEGSKA (reference sequence). The CDR3 spells CSAMGTANIQYF. CDR3 bases: TGCAGTGCTATGGGAACAGCAAACATTCAGTACTTC.

This clonotype was observed a few times. The chain carries TRBV19 and TRBJ2-3; D could derive from TRBD1 or TRBD2 (5 bases each). This CDR3 comprises 18 residues. Germline V gene sequence: CDR1 LNHDA, CDR2 SQIVND (reference sequence). The V end was cut by 3 bases, the J end by 6 bases, with 25 bases between. CDR3 sequence: CASSIKPGTLRVTDTQYF. The CDR3 bases are TGTGCCAGTAGTATCAAACCGGGGACCCTGAGGGTTACGGATACGCAGTATTTT.

J is TRBJ2-3 and V is TRBV4-1, with TRBD2 matching 8 bases. Germline V gene lookup returns CDR1 MGHRA and CDR2 YSYEKL. This CDR3 has 16 amino acids. Trimming took 5 bases from V and 6 from J; bases not matched to a gene: 13. The CDR3 loop is CASSLLAAPVEDTQYF. For the CDR3, the DNA is TGCGCCAGCAGCTTACTAGCGGCCCCCGTCGAGGATACGCAGTATTTT.

This clonotype was seen repeatedly, ten times or more. The chain employs TRBV5-1 and TRBJ2-3; 10 bases align to TRBD2. Looked up from germline, CDR1 is SGHRS and CDR2 is YFSETQ. The ends lost 4 bases at V and 3 bases at J; junction bases unmatched: 2. CDR3 size: 14 residues. CDR3 loop: CASSATSGTDTQYF. Here the CDR3 DNA reads TGCGCCAGCAGCGCGACTAGCGGGACAGATACGCAGTATTTT.

This clonotype was recorded at least ten times. This chain uses TRBV11-2 with TRBJ1-3; 8 positions match TRBD1. Trimming at V came to 2 bases and at J to 1 base, leaving 7 bases not matched to a gene. The germline gives CDR1 SGHAT, CDR2 FQNNGV. The length of the CDR3 is 17 residues. CDR3 bases: TGTGCCAGCAGCTTATATCAGGGGGCGGGGTCTGGAAACACCATATATTTT. It codes for CASSLYQGAGSGNTIYF.

This chain uses TRBV12-3 or TRBV12-4 with TRBJ1-1; 8 bases fit TRBD1. The CDR3 loop spans 13 amino acids. Trimming took 6 bases from V and 9 from J; bases not matched to a gene: 9. The CDR3 coding sequence is TGTGCCAGCAGCCTCGACAGGGGACCAAAAGCTTTCTTT. Translating it yields CASSLDRGPKAFF.

The chain employs TRBV4-3 and TRBJ2-5; D might be TRBD1 (7 bases). V was pared by 0 bases and J by 5 bases, with 19 bases between. There are 17 residues in the CDR3. CDR1 and CDR2 from the germline V gene are LGHNA and YSLEER. CDR3 sequence: CASSQDPRGVPGETQYF. In nucleotides, the CDR3 is TGCGCCAGCAGCCAAGATCCCAGGGGGGTCCCCGGGGAGACCCAGTACTTC.

The chain has TRBV7-9 and TRBJ2-3, with D possibly TRBD1 on 6 matching bases. V lost 5 bases and J 0 bases, leaving 18 bases between the germline ends. CDR1 and CDR2 from the germline V gene are SEHNR and FQNEAQ (reference sequence). This CDR3 contains 17 residues. CDR3 sequence: CASSRGQIRVSTDTQYF. The CDR3 DNA sequence: TGTGCCAGCAGCCGAGGACAGATTAGAGTTAGCACAGATACGCAGTATTTT.